The 2 T cell receptor beta chains below all came from one sample that was sequenced in a study of T cells in Graves' hyperthyroidism and ophthalmopathy. Amplification yielded TCR beta CDR3 regions, with RNA transcripts as the source. Carried out on the TCR CDR3, a first-round RT-PCR used the HTBI primer set. One entry per CDR3 protein, called by TCRdb with MiXCR from the multiplex PCR reads. In the table there are approximately 600,000 distinct CDR3 sequences, around 20% of which are singletons. Specimen: blood. Every receptor here comes from a man aged 30 to 39 with Graves' ophthalmopathy.

This clonotype was seen a few times. The rearrangement joins TRBV4-1 to TRBJ2-3, with D possibly matching TRBD2 (5 bases). V lost 1 base and J 2 bases, leaving 10 bases between the germline ends. This CDR3 contains 15 residues. Germline V gene sequence: CDR1 MGHRA, CDR2 YSYEKL. The CDR3 loop reads CASSQGQRTTDTQYF. CDR3 coding DNA: TGCGCCAGCAGCCAAGGTCAGCGGACCACAGATACGCAGTATTTT.

J is TRBJ2-5 and V is TRBV6-1, with TRBD1 as a possible D gene (6 bases). This CDR3 region has 14 residues. V lost 4 bases and J lost 4, with 13 bases in between. The germline gives CDR1 MNHNS, CDR2 SASEGT. Here the CDR3 reads CASSGDRYRETQYF. The CDR3 DNA sequence: TGTGCCAGCAGTGGAGACAGGTATCGAGAGACCCAGTACTTC.